This T cell receptor beta chain was sequenced in a study of T-cell reconstitution after alpha-beta-depleted transplantation in children. V dropped 5 bases and J dropped 2; count of bases not matched to a gene: 4. Germline V lookup: CDR1 SGHAT, CDR2 FQDESV (reference sequence). This CDR3 has 14 residues. TCRbeta library preparation incorporated unique molecular identifiers. TCRdb ran MiXCR on the PCR reads and lists one entry per CDR3 protein. The sample consists of around 420,000 distinct CDR3 sequences, 15% to 20% of them appearing once. The receptor was isolated from a boy in the first two years of life who had a stem cell transplant for Wiskott-Aldrich syndrome, so the T cells may come from the graft donor. This specimen consisted of PBMCs, mostly from graft donor cells, obtained 360 days after TCRalphabeta/CD19-depleted stem cell transplant. This sequence joins TRBV11-1 and TRBJ2-3; TRBD1 matches at 7 bases. The CDR3 DNA sequence: TGTGCCAGCAGCCTCGGACAGGACACAGATACGCAGTATTTT. Its translation is CASSLGQDTDTQYF.